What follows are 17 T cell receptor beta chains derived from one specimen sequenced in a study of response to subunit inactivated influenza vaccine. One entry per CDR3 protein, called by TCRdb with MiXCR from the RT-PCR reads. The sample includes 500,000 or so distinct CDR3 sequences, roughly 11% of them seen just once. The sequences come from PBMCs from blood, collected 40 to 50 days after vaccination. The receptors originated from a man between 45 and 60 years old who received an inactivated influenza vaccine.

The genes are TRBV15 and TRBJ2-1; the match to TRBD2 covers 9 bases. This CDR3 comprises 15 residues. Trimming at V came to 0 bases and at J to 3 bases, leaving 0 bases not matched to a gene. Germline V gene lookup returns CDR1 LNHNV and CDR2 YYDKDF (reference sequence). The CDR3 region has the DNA TGTGCCACCAGCAGAGAGACTAGCGGCTACAATGAGCAGTTCTTC. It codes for CATSRETSGYNEQFF.

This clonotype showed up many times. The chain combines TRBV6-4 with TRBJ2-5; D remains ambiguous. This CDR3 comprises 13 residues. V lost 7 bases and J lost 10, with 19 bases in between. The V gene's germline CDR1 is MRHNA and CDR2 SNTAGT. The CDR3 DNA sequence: TGTGCCAGCACCTCAGGCGGCCGGTGCATCCAGTACTTC. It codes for CASTSGGRCIQYF.

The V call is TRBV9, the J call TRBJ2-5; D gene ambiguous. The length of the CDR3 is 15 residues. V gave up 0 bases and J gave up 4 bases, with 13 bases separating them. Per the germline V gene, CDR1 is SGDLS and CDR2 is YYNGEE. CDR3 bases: TGTGCCAGCAGCGTAGACCCTGGACGATCAGAGACCCAGTACTTC. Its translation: CASSVDPGRSETQYF.

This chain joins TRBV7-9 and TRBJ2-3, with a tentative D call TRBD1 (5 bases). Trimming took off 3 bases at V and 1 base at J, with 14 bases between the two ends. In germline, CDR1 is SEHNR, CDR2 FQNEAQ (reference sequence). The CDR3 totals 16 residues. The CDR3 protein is CASSLGQGGGTDTQYF. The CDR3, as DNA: TGTGCCAGCAGCTTGGGGCAGGGTGGCGGCACAGATACGCAGTATTTT.

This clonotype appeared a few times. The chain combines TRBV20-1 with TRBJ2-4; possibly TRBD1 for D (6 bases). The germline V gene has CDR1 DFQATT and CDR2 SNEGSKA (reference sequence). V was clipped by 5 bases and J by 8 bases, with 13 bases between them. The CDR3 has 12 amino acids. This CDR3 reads CSAPTRGDIQYF. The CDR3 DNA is TGCAGTGCTCCAACCAGGGGAGACATTCAGTACTTC.

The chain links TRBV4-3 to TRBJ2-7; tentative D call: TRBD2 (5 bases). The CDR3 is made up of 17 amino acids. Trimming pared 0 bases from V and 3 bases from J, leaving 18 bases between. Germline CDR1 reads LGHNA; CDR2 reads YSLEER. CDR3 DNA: TGCGCCAGCAGCCAAGATGTTCGGGCGGACTCTTTCTACGAGCAGTACTTC. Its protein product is CASSQDVRADSFYEQYF.

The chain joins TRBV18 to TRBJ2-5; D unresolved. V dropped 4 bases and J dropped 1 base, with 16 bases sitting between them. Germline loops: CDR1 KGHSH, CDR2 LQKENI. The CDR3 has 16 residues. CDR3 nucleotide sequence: TGTGCCAGCTCACTCTCTGAGCTCAAAGCCCAAGAGACCCAGTACTTC. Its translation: CASSLSELKAQETQYF.

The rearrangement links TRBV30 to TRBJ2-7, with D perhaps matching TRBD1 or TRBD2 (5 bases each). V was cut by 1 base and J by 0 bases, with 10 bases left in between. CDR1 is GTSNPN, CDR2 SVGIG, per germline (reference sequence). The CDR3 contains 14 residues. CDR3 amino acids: CAWSEWGSSYEQYF. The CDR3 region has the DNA TGTGCCTGGAGTGAGTGGGGGAGCTCCTACGAGCAGTACTTC.

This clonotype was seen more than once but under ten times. The CDR3 sequence: CASSQGTGGSTNEKLFF. CDR3 DNA sequence: TGCGCCAGCAGCCAAGGGACAGGGGGCTCAACTAATGAAAAACTGTTTTTT. This chain links TRBV4-3 with TRBJ1-4, with 11 bases lining up with TRBD1. CDR1 is LGHNA and CDR2 is YSLEER in the germline V gene. V lost 1 base and J lost 0; bases outside the gene matches: 1. This CDR3 spans 17 amino acids.

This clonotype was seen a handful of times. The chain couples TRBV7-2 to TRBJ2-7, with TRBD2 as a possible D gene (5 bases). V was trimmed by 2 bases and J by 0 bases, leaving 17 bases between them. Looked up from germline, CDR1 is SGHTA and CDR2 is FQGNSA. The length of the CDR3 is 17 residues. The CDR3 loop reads CASSLPLGVRSSYEQYF. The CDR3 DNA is TGTGCCAGCAGCTTACCGCTCGGGGTCAGGAGCTCCTACGAGCAGTACTTC.

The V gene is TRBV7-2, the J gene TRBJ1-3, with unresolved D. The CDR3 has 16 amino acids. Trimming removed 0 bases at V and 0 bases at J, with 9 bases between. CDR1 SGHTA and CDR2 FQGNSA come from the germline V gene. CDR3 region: CASSLAAIRSGNTIYF. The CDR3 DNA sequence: TGTGCCAGCAGCTTAGCGGCGATTCGCTCTGGAAACACCATATATTTT.

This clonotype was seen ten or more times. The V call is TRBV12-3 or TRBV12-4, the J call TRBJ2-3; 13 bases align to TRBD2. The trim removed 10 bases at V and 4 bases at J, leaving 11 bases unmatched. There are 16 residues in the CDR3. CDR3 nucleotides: TGTGCCACCTCAGCAGGACTAGCGGGAGAGGCAGATACGCAGTATTTT. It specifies CATSAGLAGEADTQYF.

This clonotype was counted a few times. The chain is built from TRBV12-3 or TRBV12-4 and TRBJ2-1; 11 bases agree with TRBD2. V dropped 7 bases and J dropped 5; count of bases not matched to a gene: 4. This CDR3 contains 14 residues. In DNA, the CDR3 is TGTGCCAGCAATCCGGGACTAGCGGACAATGAGCAGTTCTTC. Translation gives CASNPGLADNEQFF.

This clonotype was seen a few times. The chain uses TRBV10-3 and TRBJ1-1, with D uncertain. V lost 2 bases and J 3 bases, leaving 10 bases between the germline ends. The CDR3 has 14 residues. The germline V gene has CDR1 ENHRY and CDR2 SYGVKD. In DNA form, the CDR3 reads TGTGCCATCAGTGAGGGGAGGAGCGACACTGAAGCTTTCTTT. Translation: CAISEGRSDTEAFF.

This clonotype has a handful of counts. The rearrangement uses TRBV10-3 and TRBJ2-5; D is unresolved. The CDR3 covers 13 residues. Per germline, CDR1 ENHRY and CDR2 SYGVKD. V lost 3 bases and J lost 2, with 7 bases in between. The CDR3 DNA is TGTGCCATCAGTGATCGGCAGCAAGAGACCCAGTACTTC. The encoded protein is CAISDRQQETQYF.

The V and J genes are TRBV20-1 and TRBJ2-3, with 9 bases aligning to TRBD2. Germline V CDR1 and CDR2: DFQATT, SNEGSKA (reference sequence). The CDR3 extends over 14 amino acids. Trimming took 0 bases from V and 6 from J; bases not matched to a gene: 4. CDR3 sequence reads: CSARDYAGGDTQYF. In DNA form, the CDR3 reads TGCAGTGCTAGAGATTATGCGGGAGGGGATACGCAGTATTTT.

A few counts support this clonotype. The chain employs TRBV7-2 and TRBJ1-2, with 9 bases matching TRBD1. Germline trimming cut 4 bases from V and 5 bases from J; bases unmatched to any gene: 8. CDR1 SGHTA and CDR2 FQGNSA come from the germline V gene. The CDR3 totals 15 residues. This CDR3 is CASSSGTGPLYGYTF. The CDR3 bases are TGTGCCAGCAGCTCGGGGACAGGGCCCCTTTATGGCTACACCTTC.